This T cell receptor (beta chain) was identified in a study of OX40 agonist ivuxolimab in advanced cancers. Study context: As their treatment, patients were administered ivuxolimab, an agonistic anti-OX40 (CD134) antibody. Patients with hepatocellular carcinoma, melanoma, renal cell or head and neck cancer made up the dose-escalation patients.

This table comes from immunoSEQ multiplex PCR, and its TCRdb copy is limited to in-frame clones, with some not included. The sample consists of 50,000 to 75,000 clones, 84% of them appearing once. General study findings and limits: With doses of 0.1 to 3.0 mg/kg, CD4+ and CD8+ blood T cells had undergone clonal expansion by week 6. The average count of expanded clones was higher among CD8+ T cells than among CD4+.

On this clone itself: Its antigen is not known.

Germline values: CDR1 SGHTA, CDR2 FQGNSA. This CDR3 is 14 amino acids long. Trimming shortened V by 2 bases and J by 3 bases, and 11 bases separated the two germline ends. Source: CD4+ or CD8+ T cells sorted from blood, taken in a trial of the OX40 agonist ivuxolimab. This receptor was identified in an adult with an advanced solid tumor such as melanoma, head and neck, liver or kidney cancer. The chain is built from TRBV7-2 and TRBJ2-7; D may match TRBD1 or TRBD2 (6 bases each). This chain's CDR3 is CASSLLGGLYEQYF. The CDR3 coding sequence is TGTGCCAGCAGCTTATTAGGGGGGCTCTACGAGCAGTACTTC.